A single sample gave rise to the 19 T cell receptor beta chains below, sequenced in a study of T cell repertoires in cytomegalovirus infection. Their recognized antigens are unknown. A single record per CDR3 protein comes from TCRdb applying MiXCR to the reads. The sample has over 100,000 distinct CDR3 sequences, roughly 9.1% seen once; the top ten hold around 29%. The specimen sequenced was PBMCs, sequenced either directly or after in vitro stimulation (not recorded which). The source of these receptors is a human donor in good health (CMV status not recorded). Some clones in this sample may be carry-over from other donors' samples.

This clonotype has only a few counts. V usage is TRBV4-1 and J usage is TRBJ1-5; 8 bases map to TRBD1. Per the germline V gene, CDR1 is MGHRA and CDR2 is YSYEKL. The ends lost 1 base at V and 0 bases at J; junction bases unmatched: 2. CDR3 size: 16 residues. CDR3 region: CASSQGDRSSNQPQHF. CDR3 nucleotide sequence: TGCGCCAGCAGCCAAGGGGACAGGTCTAGCAATCAGCCCCAGCATTTT.

This clonotype was seen only a few times. The chain links TRBV12-3 or TRBV12-4 to TRBJ1-1; TRBD1 is a possible D gene (5 bases). V gave up 5 bases and J gave up 4 bases, with 11 bases separating them. This CDR3 is built from 13 residues. The CDR3 DNA reads TGTGCCAGCAGTACGTTCAGGGCCACTGAAGCTTTCTTT. Its translation: CASSTFRATEAFF.

The sample holds many counts of this clonotype. The rearrangement links TRBV12-3 or TRBV12-4 to TRBJ2-1; D gene uncertain. CDR3 length equals 19 residues. Trimming took off 5 bases at V and 0 bases at J, with 23 bases between the two ends. CDR3 bases: TGTGCCAGCAGTCCGACGGACCCAATTTTAGCCTTCTCCTACAATGAGCAGTTCTTC. This sequence encodes CASSPTDPILAFSYNEQFF.

For this clonotype: Germline and junction disagree at one end, which may indicate a read error. The genes are TRBV11-2 and TRBJ2-4; weak D call: TRBD2 (5 bases). Germline V gene data show CDR1 as SGHAT and CDR2 as FQNNGV. The CDR3 consists of 15 residues. The CDR3 nucleotides read TGTGCCAGCAGCTTAATATGGGGAGCCGAAAACATTCAGTACTTC. This translates into CASSLIWGAENIQYF.

This clonotype has more than one count but fewer than ten. The rearrangement joins TRBV7-3 to TRBJ2-5, with 9 bases identical to TRBD1. The CDR3 runs 14 residues. Losses at the gene ends were 5 bases for V and 5 bases for J; bases not matched to a gene: 6. The germline CDR1 and CDR2 sequences are SGHTA and FQGTGA. CDR3: CASSQTGGGETQYF. The CDR3 DNA follows: TGTGCCAGCAGCCAAACAGGGGGCGGGGAGACCCAGTACTTC.

This clonotype was counted a few times. V and J are TRBV6-2 or TRBV6-3 and TRBJ1-5; the match to TRBD1 covers 11 bases. There are 15 residues in the CDR3. Germline V gene data show CDR1 as MNHEY and CDR2 as SVGEGT. Trimming cost V 4 bases and J 3 bases; bases outside gene matches: 2. CDR3 protein: CASSWTGGYNQPQHF. The CDR3 coding sequence is TGTGCCAGCAGTTGGACAGGGGGCTACAATCAGCCCCAGCATTTT.

This clonotype has ten or more counts. V and J are TRBV28 and TRBJ2-2; 8 positions agree with TRBD2. V shed 2 bases, J shed 4 bases, and the junction held 6 bases outside the gene matches. Per germline, CDR1 MDHEN and CDR2 SYDVKM. CDR3 size: 16 residues. In nucleotides, the CDR3 is TGTGCCAGCAGTTTAAGGGCGGGAGGCGGCACCGGGGAGCTGTTTTTT. Translation: CASSLRAGGGTGELFF.

This clonotype has only a few counts. The chain links TRBV7-9 to TRBJ1-5, with D maybe TRBD1 (5 bases). Trimming shortened V by 7 bases and J by 7 bases, and 11 bases separated the two germline ends. There are 12 residues in the CDR3. Germline V gene data show CDR1 as SEHNR and CDR2 as FQNEAQ (reference sequence). CDR3 nucleotide sequence: TGTGCCAGCACTGGGGGGGACCAGCCCCAGCATTTT. Translated, it gives CASTGGDQPQHF.

This clonotype was counted at least ten times. This chain uses TRBV7-2 with TRBJ2-2; TRBD2 matches 7 bases. V lost 1 base, J lost 3 bases, and 5 bases stayed unmatched. CDR1 and CDR2 (germline): SGHTA, FQGNSA. The CDR3 is made up of 16 amino acids. Here the CDR3 DNA reads TGTGCCAGCAGCTTAGGGCCAGCGGGGTACACCGGGGAGCTGTTTTTT. It is translated as CASSLGPAGYTGELFF.

By proportion, this clonotype is medium-sized. The chain carries TRBV7-2 and TRBJ1-2; TRBD1 matches 7 bases. Germline V CDR1 and CDR2: SGHTA, FQGNSA. This CDR3 comprises 14 residues. V lost 5 bases to trimming and J lost 6 bases; unmatched junction nucleotides: 9. The CDR3 nucleotides are TGTGCCAGCAGCCCGAGACAGGGAATCGATGGCTACACCTTC. It translates to CASSPRQGIDGYTF.

This clonotype has more than one count but fewer than ten. CDR3 nucleotide sequence: TGTGCCAGCAGTGATCAGGCCCGTAACTACGAGCAGTACTTC. Translated, it gives CASSDQARNYEQYF. This chain links TRBV25-1 with TRBJ2-7; no firm D call. V was clipped by 3 bases and J by 3 bases, with 12 bases between them. The CDR3 loop spans 14 amino acids. The germline V gene encodes CDR1 MGHDK and CDR2 SYGVNS.

J is TRBJ2-3 and V is TRBV6-2 or TRBV6-3, with TRBD1 matching over 9 bases. The CDR3 contains 17 residues. V gave up 0 bases and J gave up 2 bases; unmatched junction bases: 6. Looked up from germline, CDR1 is MNHEY and CDR2 is SVGEGT. The CDR3 is CASSYSVGQGFTDTQYF. DNA of the CDR3: TGTGCCAGCAGTTACTCCGTGGGACAGGGATTCACAGATACGCAGTATTTT.

This clonotype occurred many times. V and J are TRBV11-2 and TRBJ2-3; D unclear. Per germline, CDR1 SGHAT and CDR2 FQNNGV. The ends were cut back, 3 bases at V and 2 bases at J, with 12 bases in the middle. The CDR3 consists of 15 residues. This chain's CDR3 is CASSFGRIITDTQYF. The CDR3 bases are TGTGCCAGCAGCTTCGGACGGATTATCACAGATACGCAGTATTTT.

In its sample, this clonotype was seen a few times. The rearrangement uses TRBV29-1 and TRBJ1-2, with a tentative D call TRBD1 (5 bases). Trimming cost V 4 bases and J 3 bases, with 12 bases left between them. The CDR3 contains 13 residues. Germline V gene data show CDR1 as SQVTM and CDR2 as ANQGSEA. The CDR3 sequence: CSVVGVYDYGYTF. Written as DNA, the CDR3 is TGCAGCGTTGTAGGGGTGTATGACTATGGCTACACCTTC.

V gene TRBV7-3 combines with J gene TRBJ2-7; 12 bases match TRBD1. The CDR3 totals 16 residues. After removal of 4 bases from V and 1 base from J, the junction contained 5 bases not matched to a gene. Germline lookup yields CDR1 SGHTA and CDR2 FQGTGA. The CDR3 here is CASSSGTGGASYEQYF. The CDR3 DNA sequence: TGTGCCAGCAGCTCGGGGACAGGGGGCGCGTCCTACGAGCAGTACTTC.

The V gene is TRBV11-3, the J gene TRBJ2-6; the match to TRBD2 covers 9 bases. This CDR3 has 18 residues. V shed 0 bases and J 2 bases; nucleotides not matched to a gene: 5. Germline V lookup: CDR1 SGHNT, CDR2 YENEEA. As DNA, the CDR3 is TGTGCCAGCAGCTTAGATCTATCTAGCGGGGCTGGGGCCAACGTCCTGACTTTC. It is translated as CASSLDLSSGAGANVLTF.

Many counts were recorded for this clonotype. The chain is built from TRBV7-2 and TRBJ1-3, with a possible D match to TRBD1 (5 bases). CDR1 and CDR2 (germline): SGHTA, FQGNSA. The CDR3 consists of 15 residues. Trimming pared 1 base from V and 4 bases from J, leaving 11 bases between. CDR3 protein: CASSLGSGFGNTIYF. CDR3 in DNA: TGTGCCAGCAGCTTAGGGTCAGGGTTCGGAAACACCATATATTTT.

Only a few counts were recorded for this clonotype. The V call is TRBV6-6, the J call TRBJ2-7, with D unresolved. Germline V gene sequence: CDR1 MNHNY, CDR2 SVGAGI (reference sequence). Trimming took off 5 bases at V and 0 bases at J, with 14 bases between the two ends. The CDR3 sequence is 15 residues long. The CDR3 DNA reads as TGTGCCAGCAGTGCCCCCTTAGACGGCTCCTACGAGCAGTACTTC. Residues: CASSAPLDGSYEQYF.

This clonotype was counted only a few times. This chain connects TRBV27 to TRBJ1-5, with D perhaps TRBD1 (5 bases). CDR1 and CDR2 (germline): MNHEY, SMNVEV (reference sequence). There are 15 residues in the CDR3. The V and J ends lost 6 bases and 0 bases respectively, with 12 bases between them. The CDR3 loop is CASSTIGGSNQPQHF. CDR3 nucleotides: TGTGCCAGCAGCACTATCGGGGGTAGCAATCAGCCCCAGCATTTT.